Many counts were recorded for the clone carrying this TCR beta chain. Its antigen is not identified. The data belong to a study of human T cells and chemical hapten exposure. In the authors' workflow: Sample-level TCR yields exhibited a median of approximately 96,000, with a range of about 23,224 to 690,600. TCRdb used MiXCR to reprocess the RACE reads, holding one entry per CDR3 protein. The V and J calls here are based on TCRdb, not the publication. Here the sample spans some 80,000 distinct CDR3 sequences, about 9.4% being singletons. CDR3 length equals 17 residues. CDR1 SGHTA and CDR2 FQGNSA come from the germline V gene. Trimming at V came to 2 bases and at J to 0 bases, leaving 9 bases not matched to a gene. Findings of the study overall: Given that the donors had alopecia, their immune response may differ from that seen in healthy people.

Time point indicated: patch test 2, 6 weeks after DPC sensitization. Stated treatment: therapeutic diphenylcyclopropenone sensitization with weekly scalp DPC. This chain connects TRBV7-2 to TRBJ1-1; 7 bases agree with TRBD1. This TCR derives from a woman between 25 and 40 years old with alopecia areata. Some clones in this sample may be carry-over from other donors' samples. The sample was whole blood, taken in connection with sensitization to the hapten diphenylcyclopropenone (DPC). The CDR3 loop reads CASSLYGQDRMNTEAFF. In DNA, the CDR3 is TGTGCCAGCAGCTTATATGGACAGGACCGAATGAACACTGAAGCTTTCTTT.